Listed below are T cell receptor beta chains from one sample, sequenced in a study of Ad26.COV2.S vaccination and SARS-CoV-2 variants. This table comes from immunoSEQ multiplex PCR, and its TCRdb copy is limited to in-frame clones, with some not included. The table has more than 250,000 clones, about 89% seen once. The specimen comprised peripheral blood, sampled in a trial of Ad26.COV2.S vaccine versus placebo. The receptor set was obtained from a person aged 18-60 years who received the Ad26.COV2.S COVID-19 vaccine or a placebo. CDR3s include the opening cysteine and the closing phenylalanine or tryptophan. D genes are given only for firm matches. Expanded clones are given a class, and other clones once, few, many or no size at all.

abundance	d_gene	j_gene	v_gene	CDR3aa	CDR3nt
few	.	TRBJ2-7	TRBV30	CAWSVPSGDEQYF	TGTGCCTGGAGTGTACCCTCGGGGGACGAGCAGTACTTC
few	TRBD2	TRBJ2-7	TRBV5-4	CASSLGGTSGAYEQYF	TGTGCCAGCAGCTTGGGTGGGACTAGCGGGGCTTACGAGCAGTACTTC
.	.	TRBJ1-5	TRBV18	CASSPVQGTQPQHF	TGTGCCAGCTCACCGGTACAGGGTACTCAGCCCCAGCATTTT
few	TRBD1	TRBJ1-5	TRBV6-2/TRBV6-3	CASSPTYETGTGLNQPQHF	TGTGCCAGCAGCCCTACCTACGAAACCGGGACAGGCCTAAATCAGCCCCAGCATTTT
.	.	TRBJ2-5	TRBV20-1	CSAYSETQYF	TGCAGTGCCTACAGTGAGACCCAGTACTTC
.	.	TRBJ2-3	TRBV28	CASSPAGDGGQYF	TGTGCCAGCAGTCCCGCAGGGGATGGGGGGCAGTATTTT
few	TRBD1	TRBJ1-4	TRBV6-5	CASRRTGSLVEKLFF	TGTGCCAGCAGGAGGACAGGGAGTTTAGTAGAAAAACTGTTTTTT
.	.	TRBJ1-2	TRBV7-9	CASSFLPDRANYGYTF	TGTGCCAGCAGCTTCCTCCCGGATAGAGCTAACTATGGCTACACCTTC
.	TRBD1	TRBJ1-1	TRBV7-9	CASSKGQMNTEAFF	TGTGCCAGCAGCAAGGGACAGATGAACACTGAAGCTTTCTTT
.	.	TRBJ2-1	TRBV7-8	CALGGEPRSYNEQFF	TGTGCCCTAGGGGGGGAGCCACGATCCTACAATGAGCAGTTCTTC
.	TRBD2	TRBJ2-1	TRBV19	CASKGAGLLWNEQFF	TGTGCCTCAAAAGGGGCGGGACTATTATGGAATGAGCAGTTCTTC
.	.	TRBJ1-1	TRBV19	CASSLGQPMNTEAFF	TGTGCCAGTAGTCTAGGACAGCCTATGAACACTGAAGCTTTCTTT
.	.	TRBJ2-7	TRBV7-9	CASTNPGAYEQYF	TGTGCCAGCACAAACCCCGGGGCCTACGAGCAGTACTTC
.	.	TRBJ2-3	TRBV28	CASTSGGVEGADTQYF	TGTGCCAGCACCTCGGGCGGGGTCGAGGGGGCAGATACGCAGTATTTT
.	TRBD1	TRBJ1-5	TRBV5-1	CASSSGTEGNQPQHF	TGCGCCAGCAGCTCCGGGACAGAAGGAAATCAGCCCCAGCATTTT
.	.	TRBJ2-7	TRBV6-1	CASSEGGGVGEQYF	TGTGCCAGCAGTGAAGGTGGGGGCGTGGGCGAGCAGTACTTC
.	.	TRBJ2-7	TRBV5-1	CASSLETEFYEQYF	TGCGCCAGCAGCTTGGAGACAGAATTCTACGAGCAGTACTTC
.	.	TRBJ1-2	TRBV12-3/TRBV12-4	CASTTDVRYGYTF	TGTGCCAGCACCACGGACGTCCGATATGGCTACACCTTC
.	TRBD1	TRBJ2-3	TRBV3-1/TRBV3-2	CASSQDRGPRLGTDTQYF	TGTGCCAGCAGCCAAGACAGGGGGCCTCGTTTGGGCACAGATACGCAGTATTTT
once	TRBD2	TRBJ2-3	TRBV7-6	CASSLGLAGGLDTQYF	TGTGCCAGCAGCTTAGGACTAGCGGGGGGTTTAGATACGCAGTATTTT